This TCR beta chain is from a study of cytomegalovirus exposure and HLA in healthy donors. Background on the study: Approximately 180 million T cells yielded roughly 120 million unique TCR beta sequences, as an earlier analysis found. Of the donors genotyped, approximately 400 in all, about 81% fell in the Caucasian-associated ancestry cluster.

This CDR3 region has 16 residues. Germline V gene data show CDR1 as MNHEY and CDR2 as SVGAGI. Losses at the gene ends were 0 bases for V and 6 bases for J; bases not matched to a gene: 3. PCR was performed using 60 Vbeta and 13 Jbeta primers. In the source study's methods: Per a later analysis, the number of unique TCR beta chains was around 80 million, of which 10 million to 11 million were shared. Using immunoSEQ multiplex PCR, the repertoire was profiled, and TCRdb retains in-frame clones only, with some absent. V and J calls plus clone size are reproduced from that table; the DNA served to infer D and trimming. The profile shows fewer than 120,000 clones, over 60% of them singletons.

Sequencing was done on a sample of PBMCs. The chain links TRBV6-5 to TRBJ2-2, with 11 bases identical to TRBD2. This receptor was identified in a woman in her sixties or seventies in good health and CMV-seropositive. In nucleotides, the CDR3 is TGTGCCAGCAGTTACTCGACTAGCGGGGCGGCCGGGGAGCTGTTTTTT. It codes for CASSYSTSGAAGELFF.